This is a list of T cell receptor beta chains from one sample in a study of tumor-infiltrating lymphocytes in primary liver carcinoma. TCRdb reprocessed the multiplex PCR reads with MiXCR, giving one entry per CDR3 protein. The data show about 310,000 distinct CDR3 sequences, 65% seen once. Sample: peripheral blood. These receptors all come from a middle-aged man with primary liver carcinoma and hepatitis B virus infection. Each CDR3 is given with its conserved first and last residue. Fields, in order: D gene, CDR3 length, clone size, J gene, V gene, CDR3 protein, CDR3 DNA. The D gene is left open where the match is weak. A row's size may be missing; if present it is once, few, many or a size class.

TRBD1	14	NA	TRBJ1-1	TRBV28	CASSLTGMNTGGFF	TGTGCCAGCAGTTTGACAGGGATGAACACTGGAGGTTTCTTT
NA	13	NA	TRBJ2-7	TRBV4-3	CASNQGGSYEQYF	TGCGCCAGCAACCAAGGCGGCTCCTACGAGCAGTACTTC
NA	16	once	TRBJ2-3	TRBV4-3	CTSSQEVTRGADTQYF	TGCACCAGCAGCCAAGAAGTGACCAGGGGGGCAGATACTCAGTATTTT
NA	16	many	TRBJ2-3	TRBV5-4	CASSLDAGASTDTQYF	TGTGCCAGCAGCTTGGACGCGGGGGCCTCCACAGATACGCAGTATTTT
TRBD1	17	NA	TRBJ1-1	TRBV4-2	CARSQEYGQGFWTEAFF	TGTGCCAGAAGCCAAGAGTACGGACAGGGTTTTTGGACTGAAGCTTTCTTT
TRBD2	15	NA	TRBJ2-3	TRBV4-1	CAGSRLAGGPDTLYF	TGCGCCGGCAGCCGACTAGCGGGAGGGCCAGATACGCTGTATTTT
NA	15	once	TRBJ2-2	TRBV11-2	CANSTYREPSGELFF	TGTGCCAACAGCACGTACAGGGAGCCGAGCGGCGAGCTGTTCTTT
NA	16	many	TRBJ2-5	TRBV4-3	CASSQGEGRELETQYF	TGCGCCAGCAGCCAAGGCGAGGGGCGGGAACTAGAGACCCAGTACTTC
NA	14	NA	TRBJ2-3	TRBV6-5	CASGYSKPTDTQYF	TGTGCCAGCGGTTACTCGAAGCCCACAGATACGCAGTATTTT
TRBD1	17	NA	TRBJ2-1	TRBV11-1	CASSLRDRGLVGNEQFF	TGTGCCAGCAGCTTACGGGACAGGGGACTAGTCGGGAATGAGCAGTTCTTC
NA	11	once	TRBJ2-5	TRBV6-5	CASTSVGTQYF	TGTGCCAGCACCAGCGTGGGGACCCAGTACTTC
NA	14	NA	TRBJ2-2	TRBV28	CASSVVQNTGELFF	TGTGCCAGCAGCGTCGTCCAGAACACCGGGGAGCTGTTTTTT
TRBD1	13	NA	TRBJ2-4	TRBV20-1	CSAFRQGVDIQYF	TGCAGTGCTTTCAGACAGGGGGTAGACATTCAGTACTTC
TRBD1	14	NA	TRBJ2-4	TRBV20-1	CSALLPGQKNIQYF	TGCAGTGCCCTTTTACCGGGACAGAAAAACATTCAGTACTTC
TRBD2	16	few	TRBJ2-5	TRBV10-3	CAIRGGLAGVGETQYF	TGTGCCATCAGAGGAGGACTAGCGGGAGTGGGTGAGACCCAGTACTTC
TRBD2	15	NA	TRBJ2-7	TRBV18	CASSPTGGRPYEQYF	TGTGCCAGCTCACCGACGGGAGGGCGTCCCTACGAGCAGTACTTC
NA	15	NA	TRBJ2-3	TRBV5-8	CASSLDGRKNQPQYF	TGTGCCAGCAGCTTGGACGGACGAAAAAATCAGCCCCAGTATTTT
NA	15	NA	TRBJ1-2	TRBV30	CAWSVPDRCNYGYTF	TGTGCCTGGAGTGTACCTGACAGGTGTAACTATGGCTACACCTTC
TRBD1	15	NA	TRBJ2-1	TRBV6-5	CASRTDRGQENEQFF	TGTGCCAGCAGGACCGACAGGGGTCAGGAGAATGAGCAGTTCTTC
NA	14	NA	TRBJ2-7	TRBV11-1	CASGQDWLTYEQYF	TGTGCCAGCGGCCAGGATTGGCTCACCTACGAGCAGTACTTC
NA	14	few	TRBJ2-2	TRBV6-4	CASSAQSLAGELFF	TGTGCCAGCAGTGCCCAGTCCCTCGCCGGGGAGCTGTTTTTT
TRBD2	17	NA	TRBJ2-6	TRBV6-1	CATPSGRSRSGDNVPTF	TGTGCCACTCCCAGCGGGAGGAGTCGGTCTGGGGACAACGTCCCGACTTTC
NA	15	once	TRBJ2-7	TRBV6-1	CASGQAVIETNERYF	TGTGCGTCGGGACAAGCGGTCATCGAAACCAACGAGCGGTACTTC
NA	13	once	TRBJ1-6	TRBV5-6	CASRRRGNSPLHF	TGTGCCAGCAGACGAAGGGGTAATTCACCCCTCCACTTT
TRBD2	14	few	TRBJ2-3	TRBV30	CACSSSGRGDTQYF	TGTGCCTGCTCCTCTAGCGGGAGAGGGGATACGCAGTATTTT
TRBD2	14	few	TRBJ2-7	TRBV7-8	CASSLASGRLEQYF	TGTGCCAGCAGCTTAGCTAGCGGGAGGCTCGAGCAGTACTTC
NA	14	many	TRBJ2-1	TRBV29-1	CSVDGGSFPNEQFF	TGCAGCGTTGACGGCGGGTCGTTCCCCAATGAGCAGTTCTTC
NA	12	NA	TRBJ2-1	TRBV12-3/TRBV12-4	CVSSFLGNEQLF	TGTGTCAGCAGTTTCCTGGGGAATGAGCAGCTCTTC
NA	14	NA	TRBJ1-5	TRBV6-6	CARSGQNSNQPQHF	TGTGCCAGGTCAGGGCAGAATAGCAATCAGCCCCAGCATTTT
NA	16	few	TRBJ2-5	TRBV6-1	CASTLGRDEVRETQYF	TGTGCCAGCACCCTGGGCCGGGACGAGGTTAGGGAGACCCAGTACTTC
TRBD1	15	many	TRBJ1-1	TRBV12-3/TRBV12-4	CASSPPTGGFTEAFF	TGTGCCAGCAGTCCGCCGACAGGGGGTTTCACTGAAGCTTTCTTT
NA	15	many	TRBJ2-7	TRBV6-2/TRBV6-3	CATPLDGPTFGEQYF	TGTGCCACCCCCTTGGACGGACCGACGTTTGGGGAGCAGTACTTC
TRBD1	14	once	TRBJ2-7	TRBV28	CASFSWTGAHEQYF	TGTGCCAGCTTCTCCTGGACAGGGGCCCACGAGCAGTACTTC
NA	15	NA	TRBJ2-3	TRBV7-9	CASSNRQTLTDTQYF	TGTGCCAGCAGCAACAGACAGACCCTCACAGATACGCAGTATTTT
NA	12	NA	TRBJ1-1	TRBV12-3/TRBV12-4	CTSSLAGTEAFF	TGTACCAGCAGCCTAGCGGGGACCGAAGCTTTCTTT
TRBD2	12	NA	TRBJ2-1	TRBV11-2	CASSGGLVGPFF	TGTGCCAGCAGCGGTGGACTAGTGGGACCTTTCTTC
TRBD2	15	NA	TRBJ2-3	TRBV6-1	CASRFGTSSPDTQYF	TGTGCCAGCAGGTTTGGGACTAGCAGCCCAGATACGCAGTATTTT
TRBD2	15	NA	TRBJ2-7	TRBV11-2	CANSRASGSSYEQYF	TGTGCCAACAGCCGCGCTAGCGGGAGCTCATACGAGCAGTACTTC
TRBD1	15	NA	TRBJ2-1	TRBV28	CATRKGDRGVNEQFF	TGTGCCACCAGAAAAGGGGACAGGGGGGTCAATGAGCAGTTCTTC
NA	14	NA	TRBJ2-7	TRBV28	CASSDGGPRDEQYF	TGTGCCAGCAGTGACGGGGGACCGAGGGACGAGCAGTACTTC
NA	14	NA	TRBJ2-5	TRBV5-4	CASSLAAGQETQYF	TGTGCCAGCAGCTTGGCAGCCGGTCAAGAGACCCAGTACTTC
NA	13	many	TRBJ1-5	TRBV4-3	CASSQGGNQPQHF	TGCGCCAGCAGCCAAGGGGGAAATCAGCCCCAGCATTTT
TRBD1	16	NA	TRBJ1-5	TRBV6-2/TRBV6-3	CASSHPPQGGNQPHHF	TGTGCCAGCAGTCACCCCCCACAGGGGGGCAATCAGCCCCATCATTTT
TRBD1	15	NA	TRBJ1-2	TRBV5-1	CASSGTGGGYYGYTF	TGCGCCAGCAGCGGAACAGGGGGCGGCTACTATGGCTACACCTTC
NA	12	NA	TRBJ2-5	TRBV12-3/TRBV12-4	CVSSLGQETQYF	TGTGTCAGCAGTTTAGGACAAGAGACCCAGTACTTC
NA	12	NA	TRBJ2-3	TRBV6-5	CDSSYPGVSQYF	TGTGACAGCAGTTACCCCGGGGTGTCGCAGTATTTT
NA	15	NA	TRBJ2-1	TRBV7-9	CVSSDSLSENNERFF	TGTGTCAGCAGTGACAGTTTATCCGAAAACAATGAGCGGTTCTTC
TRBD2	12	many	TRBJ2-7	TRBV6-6	CASSGTTYEQYF	TGTGCCAGCAGTGGGACTACCTACGAGCAGTACTTC
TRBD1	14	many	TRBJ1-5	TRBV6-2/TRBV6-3	CASRRTGNNQPQHF	TGTGCCAGCAGGAGGACAGGGAATAATCAGCCCCAGCATTTT
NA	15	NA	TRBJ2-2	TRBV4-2	CASSRVGGLTGELFF	TGTGCCAGCAGCCGAGTGGGCGGACTCACCGGGGAGCTGTTTTTT
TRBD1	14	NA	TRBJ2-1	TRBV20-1	CSAPGTGWGDEQFF	TGCAGTGCCCCAGGGACAGGTTGGGGCGATGAGCAGTTCTTC
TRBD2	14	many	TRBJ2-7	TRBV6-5	CASSSTSGSDEQYF	TGTGCCAGCAGTTCGACTAGCGGGAGTGACGAGCAGTACTTC
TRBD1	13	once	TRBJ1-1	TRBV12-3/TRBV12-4	CASSLDRMTEALF	TGTGCCAGCAGTTTGGACAGGATGACTGAAGCTTTATTT
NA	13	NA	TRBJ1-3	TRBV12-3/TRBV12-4	CARSRDGGNTIYF	TGTGCCAGGAGCCGGGACGGGGGAAACACCATATATTTT